A single sample gave rise to the 19 T cell receptor beta chains below, sequenced in a study of identical twins. Via MiXCR, TCRdb re-called the 5' RACE reads, giving one row per CDR3 protein. The sample lists about 290,000 distinct CDR3 sequences; over 8.5% were seen once. This sample also belongs to another study, concerning yellow fever vaccine responses in identical twins.

Material: CD8+ T cells sorted from blood. These receptors came from a woman between 18 and 30 years old in good health.

CDR3 region: CASSSAQEPYEQYF. CDR3 nucleotides: TGTGCCAGCAGTTCAGCACAGGAACCCTACGAGCAGTACTTC. The chain joins TRBV27 to TRBJ2-7, with D maybe TRBD1 (5 bases). V dropped 4 bases and J dropped 2 bases, with 12 bases sitting between them. The germline V gene encodes CDR1 MNHEY and CDR2 SMNVEV (reference sequence). The CDR3 covers 14 residues.

This clonotype was recorded at least ten times. The J gene is TRBJ2-1, the V gene TRBV10-3; TRBD2 matches 7 bases. The CDR3 runs 15 residues. Germline values: CDR1 ENHRY, CDR2 SYGVKD. V was clipped by 4 bases and J by 6 bases; unmatched bases: 9. The CDR3 loop reads CAISGDLRGSNEQFF. The CDR3, as DNA: TGTGCCATCAGTGGCGACTTGCGGGGGAGCAATGAGCAGTTCTTC.

V is TRBV4-2 and J is TRBJ1-5; TRBD1 is a possible D gene (5 bases). Trimming pared 3 bases from V and 6 bases from J, leaving 9 bases between. CDR3 length: 13 amino acids. Germline CDR1 is LGHNA and CDR2 is YNFKEQ. The CDR3 region is CASSQGGGQPQHF. Written as DNA, the CDR3 is TGTGCCAGCAGCCAGGGCGGGGGTCAGCCCCAGCATTTT.

The rearrangement joins TRBV27 to TRBJ1-1; D may be TRBD1 (6 bases). Deletions cut 8 bases from V and 4 bases from J, with 17 bases between. The CDR3 spans 14 residues. Germline lookup yields CDR1 MNHEY and CDR2 SMNVEV (reference sequence). The CDR3 DNA reads TGTGCCAGCTCTTTGTCAGGGGTAGGCACTGAAGCTTTCTTT. It is translated as CASSLSGVGTEAFF.

The chain uses TRBV24-1 and TRBJ2-7; a possible D gene is TRBD1 (6 bases). Germline V gene data show CDR1 as KGHDR and CDR2 as SFDVKD. The CDR3 contains 13 residues. V was trimmed by 6 bases and J by 4 bases, leaving 12 bases between them. Here the CDR3 reads CATSPGRGYEQYF. The CDR3 DNA reads as TGTGCCACCAGTCCCGGCAGGGGATACGAGCAGTACTTC.

This clonotype was found many times. This rearrangement joins TRBV7-9 to TRBJ2-1, with 7 bases identical to TRBD2. The CDR3 totals 15 residues. Germline-derived CDR1 and CDR2 are SEHNR and FQNEAQ (reference sequence). The V and J ends lost 5 bases and 7 bases, in that order; junction bases with no gene match: 11. The CDR3, as DNA: TGTGCCAGCAGCCCCTGGCGGGGACTATTGAATGAGCAGTTCTTC. Encoded protein: CASSPWRGLLNEQFF.

At least ten counts were recorded for this clonotype. CDR3 DNA: TGCGCCAGTCGGTCGGAACTCTCCTACGAGCAGTACTTC. Amino acids: CASRSELSYEQYF. The chain has TRBV5-1 and TRBJ2-7; D not certain. The CDR3 totals 13 residues. Germline CDR1 SGHRS, CDR2 YFSETQ. V was pared by 8 bases and J by 0 bases, with 12 bases between.

The chain uses TRBV6-2 or TRBV6-3 and TRBJ2-3, with D uncertain. Germline V gene sequence: CDR1 MNHEY, CDR2 SVGEGT. This CDR3 contains 13 residues. Trimming took 6 bases from V and 4 from J, leaving 11 bases between them. This CDR3 reads CASRTDFSDTQYF. The CDR3 DNA reads as TGTGCCAGCAGAACCGATTTTTCAGATACGCAGTATTTT.

The chain combines TRBV9 with TRBJ2-7, with D maybe TRBD2 (6 bases). The V end lost 0 bases, the J end lost 2 bases, and 12 bases lay between the germline ends. This CDR3 region has 15 residues. Per germline, CDR1 SGDLS and CDR2 YYNGEE. Here the CDR3 DNA reads TGTGCCAGCAGCGTAGCATGGGGGGAAGCCTACGAGCAGTACTTC. Its protein product is CASSVAWGEAYEQYF.

This clonotype turned up a few times. V is TRBV28 and J is TRBJ1-2; D unclear. CDR1 and CDR2 from the germline V gene are MDHEN and SYDVKM. CDR3 length: 14 residues. V was shortened by 3 bases and J by 0 bases, with 8 bases between the two germline ends. The CDR3: CASSLQPTNYGYTF. The CDR3 DNA is TGTGCCAGCAGTTTGCAGCCTACTAACTATGGCTACACCTTC.

This clonotype was counted between two and nine times. A much larger clone sits a single nucleotide away, making a read error possible. V gene TRBV4-1 combines with J gene TRBJ2-7, with 8 bases lining up with TRBD1. CDR1 is MGHRA, CDR2 YSYEKL, per germline. The V and J ends lost 0 bases and 4 bases, in that order; junction bases with no gene match: 5. The CDR3 is 15 residues long. CDR3 bases: TGCGCCAGCAGCCAAGAGGCAGGGGGCGGATACGAGCAGTACTTC. Translating gives CASSQEAGGGYEQYF.

At least ten counts were recorded for this clonotype. This rearrangement joins TRBV4-2 to TRBJ2-5; D is possibly TRBD2 (6 bases). Germline-derived CDR1 and CDR2 are LGHNA and YNFKEQ. Trimming cost V 3 bases and J 5 bases, with 16 bases left between them. The CDR3 has 15 amino acids. This CDR3 is CASSQEDNRGETQYF. Here the CDR3 DNA reads TGTGCCAGCAGCCAGGAGGACAACCGGGGGGAGACCCAGTACTTC.

The chain couples TRBV6-1 to TRBJ2-7; D not certain. The CDR3 length is 15 residues. Trimming left V 5 bases short and J 0 bases short, with 14 bases between. CDR1 is MNHNS, CDR2 SASEGT, per germline. This chain's CDR3 is CASSPYGLDSYEQYF. The CDR3 DNA follows: TGTGCCAGCAGTCCTTACGGGCTGGACTCCTACGAGCAGTACTTC.

In its sample, this clonotype was seen a few times. The chain carries TRBV5-1 and TRBJ2-1; 7 bases are a match to TRBD2. This CDR3 is 16 amino acids long. Germline lookup yields CDR1 SGHRS and CDR2 YFSETQ. V dropped 0 bases and J dropped 8; count of bases not matched to a gene: 11. CDR3 sequence reads: CASSLAVREVGDEQFF. Written as DNA, the CDR3 is TGCGCCAGCAGCTTGGCCGTACGGGAGGTGGGAGATGAGCAGTTCTTC. Complete variable domain (other parts from reference TRBV5-1 and TRBJ2-1): KAGVTQTPRYLIKTRGQQVTLSCSPISGHRSVSWYQQTPGQGLQFLFEYFSETQRNKGNFPGRFSGRQFSNSRSEMNVSTLELGDSALYLCASSLAVREVGDEQFFGPGTRLTVL.

This clonotype was detected ten times or more. This chain links TRBV5-1 with TRBJ2-1; D is perhaps TRBD2 (5 bases). This CDR3 has 16 amino acids. CDR1 is SGHRS, CDR2 YFSETQ, per germline. The ends were cut back, 4 bases at V and 6 bases at J, with 20 bases in the middle. The CDR3 is CASSMAERARVNEQFF. CDR3 bases: TGCGCCAGCAGCATGGCGGAGAGGGCTAGGGTCAATGAGCAGTTCTTC.

A few counts support this clonotype. The CDR3 sequence is CASSLRSDNQPQHF. DNA for the CDR3: TGTGCCAGCAGCTTAAGGTCCGACAATCAGCCCCAGCATTTT. The chain joins TRBV7-6 to TRBJ1-5; no reliable D call. This CDR3 is 14 amino acids long. Germline V gene data show CDR1 as SGHVS and CDR2 as FNYEAQ. Trimming took off 2 bases at V and 3 bases at J, with 8 bases between the two ends.

This clonotype was found a few times. The chain links TRBV7-2 to TRBJ2-3; 7 nucleotides line up with TRBD2. CDR1 and CDR2 (germline): SGHTA, FQGNSA. The junction had 8 bases not matched to a gene; V was cut back by 3 bases and J by 2 bases. This CDR3 is built from 16 residues. CDR3 sequence reads: CASSFVGGSYTDTQYF. The CDR3 DNA reads TGTGCCAGCAGCTTCGTCGGGGGGTCTTACACAGATACGCAGTATTTT.

This clonotype was observed many times. V and J are TRBV29-1 and TRBJ2-3; 12 bases agree with TRBD2. CDR1 and CDR2 (germline): SQVTM, ANQGSEA. This CDR3 comprises 18 residues. The ends lost 0 bases at V and 1 base at J; junction bases unmatched: 8. In DNA form, the CDR3 reads TGCAGCGTTGAAGAATGGACTAGCGGGGCCAGGGGCACAGATACGCAGTATTTT. The encoded protein is CSVEEWTSGARGTDTQYF.

In this sample, this clonotype turned up many times. This chain joins TRBV7-9 and TRBJ1-1; D unclear. CDR1 SEHNR and CDR2 FQNEAQ come from the germline V gene (reference sequence). Trimming removed 6 bases from V and 5 bases from J, with 10 bases in between. This CDR3 spans 12 amino acids. The CDR3 region has the DNA TGTGCCAGCAGAGCCGGGGATACTGAAGCTTTCTTT. As protein: CASRAGDTEAFF.